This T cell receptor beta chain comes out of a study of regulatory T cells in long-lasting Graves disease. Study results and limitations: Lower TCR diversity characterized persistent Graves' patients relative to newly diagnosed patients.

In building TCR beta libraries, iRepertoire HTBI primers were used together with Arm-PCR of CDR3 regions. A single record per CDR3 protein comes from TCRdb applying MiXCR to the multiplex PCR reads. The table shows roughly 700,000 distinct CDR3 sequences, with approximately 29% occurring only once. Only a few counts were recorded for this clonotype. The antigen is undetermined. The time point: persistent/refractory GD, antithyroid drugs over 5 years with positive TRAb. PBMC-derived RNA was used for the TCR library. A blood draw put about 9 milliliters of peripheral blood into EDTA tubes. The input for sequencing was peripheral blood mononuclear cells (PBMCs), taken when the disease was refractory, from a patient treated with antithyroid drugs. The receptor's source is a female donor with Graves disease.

The CDR3 spells CASSADSRGGSYEQYF. In DNA form, the CDR3 reads TGCGCCAGCAGCGCCGACTCCCGGGGCGGCTCCTACGAGCAGTACTTC. The chain uses TRBV5-1 and TRBJ2-7; either TRBD1 or TRBD2 may supply D (5 bases each). Germline assignment: CDR1 SGHRS and CDR2 YFSETQ. Trimming cost V 4 bases and J 0 bases, with 17 bases left between them. CDR3 length: 16 residues.